Following are 17 T cell receptor beta chains from one sample sequenced in a study of beta chain features in type 1 diabetes. Study outcomes and limitations: The study found moderately but significantly shorter TCRB CDR3s in all four CD4+ subsets of Type 1 diabetes patients.

Expressed TCRB transcripts were sequenced because the entire RNA isolate underwent reverse transcription. TCRdb keeps only in-frame clones here, not all; method: immunoSEQ multiplex PCR. The data show more than 250,000 clones, about 23% seen once. These TCRs are of unknown antigen specificity. Sequencing was performed on naive CD4+ T cells from blood. The receptors were gathered from a woman in her 30s with type 1 diabetes.

This clone was detected a few times. This chain uses TRBV11-2 with TRBJ2-5; the D gene is possibly TRBD2 (5 bases). Trimming removed 8 bases from V and 7 bases from J, with 14 bases in between. CDR3 length: 12 residues. Germline CDR1 and CDR2: SGHAT and FQNNGV. CDR3 DNA: TGTGCCAGCTGCTCTCCCGGAGGGACCCAGTACTTC. Translating it yields CASCSPGGTQYF.

This clone was seen only a few times. Within the sample, other DNA sequences also encode this same CDR3. The rearrangement links TRBV30 to TRBJ1-1; 10 bases align to TRBD1. Per the germline V gene, CDR1 is GTSNPN and CDR2 is SVGIG (reference sequence). V shed 3 bases, J shed 5 bases, and the junction held 3 bases outside the gene matches. CDR3 length: 13 amino acids. The CDR3 spells CAWSGQGETEAFF. CDR3 in DNA: TGTGCCTGGAGCGGACAGGGGGAAACTGAAGCTTTCTTT.

The CDR3 is CASSRSWGNTIYF. CDR3 DNA: TGTGCCAGCAGCCGGTCGTGGGGAAACACCATATATTTT. The V call is TRBV5-4, the J call TRBJ1-3; D gene unclear. V lost 4 bases to trimming and J lost 4 bases, with 9 bases between them. The CDR3 runs to 13 residues. Germline V gives CDR1 SGHNT, CDR2 YYREEE (reference sequence).

This clone was picked up a small number of times. The V gene is TRBV27, the J gene TRBJ1-2; no definite D call. Germline V CDR1 and CDR2: MNHEY, SMNVEV (reference sequence). CDR3 size: 14 residues. The V end was cut by 4 bases, the J end by 4 bases, with 13 bases between. CDR3 DNA: TGTGCCAGCAGTTCATATTCTAGTACCTATGGCTACACCTTC. Its protein product is CASSSYSSTYGYTF.

The rearrangement joins TRBV29-1 to TRBJ1-1, with TRBD1 matching over 8 bases. J was trimmed by 5 bases and V by 1 base; bases with no gene match: 6. The CDR3 is 14 residues long. Germline V CDR1 and CDR2: SQVTM, ANQGSEA. The CDR3, as DNA: TGCAGCGTTGAAGGGAGACAGGGGTGGACTGAAGCTTTCTTT. Its translation is CSVEGRQGWTEAFF.

This clone has only a few counts. CDR3 region: CATSRAPGHNSGANVLTF. The DNA of the CDR3 is TGTGCCACCAGCAGAGCTCCGGGACATAACTCTGGGGCCAACGTCCTGACTTTC. J is TRBJ2-6 and V is TRBV15; TRBD1 might be the D (6 bases). The length of the CDR3 is 18 residues. Germline values: CDR1 LNHNV, CDR2 YYDKDF (reference sequence). The V and J ends lost 1 base and 0 bases respectively, with 13 bases between them. Using reference TRBV15 and TRBJ2-6 for the parts outside the CDR3, the full variable domain is DAMVIQNPRYQVTQFGKPVTLSCSQTLNHNVMYWYQQKSSQAPKLLFHYYDKDFNNEADTPDNFQSRRPNTSFCFLDIRSPGLGDTAMYLCATSRAPGHNSGANVLTFGAGSRLTVL.

This clone occurred a few times. CDR3 sequence reads: CAWSRWLAADYEQYF. The CDR3 bases are TGTGCCTGGAGTCGCTGGCTAGCGGCAGACTACGAGCAGTACTTC. The rearrangement links TRBV30 to TRBJ2-5; 7 nucleotides align to TRBD2. The J call could be wrong; TRBJ2-7 is a better fit for the DNA end. The germline CDR1 and CDR2 sequences are GTSNPN and SVGIG (reference sequence). The CDR3 runs 15 residues.

The chain combines TRBV7-9 with TRBJ1-3; D might be TRBD1 (5 bases). This CDR3 region has 15 residues. Deletions cut 3 bases from V and 2 bases from J, with 11 bases between. Germline CDR1 SEHNR, CDR2 FQNEAQ (reference sequence). For the CDR3, the DNA is TGTGCCAGCAGCTTTCCTCAGGGCGCTGGAAACACCATATATTTT. Protein sequence: CASSFPQGAGNTIYF.

V gene TRBV15 combines with J gene TRBJ2-1; 9 nucleotides align to TRBD1. There are 17 residues in the CDR3. In germline, CDR1 is LNHNV, CDR2 YYDKDF (reference sequence). The ends lost 1 base at V and 2 bases at J; junction bases unmatched: 6. CDR3 sequence (DNA): TGTGCCACCAGCAGAGTAGGGGACAGGGACGCCTACAATGAGCAGTTCTTC. Protein product: CATSRVGDRDAYNEQFF.

The V and J genes are TRBV7-9 and TRBJ1-1; 9 bases line up with TRBD1. Trimming removed 5 bases from V and 0 bases from J; junction bases left unmatched: 4. CDR3 length: 15 residues. The germline V gene encodes CDR1 SEHNR and CDR2 FQNEAQ (reference sequence). The CDR3 loop is CASSVRQGVNTEAFF. The CDR3 DNA is TGTGCCAGCAGCGTCAGACAGGGGGTGAACACTGAAGCTTTCTTT.

V is TRBV10-3 and J is TRBJ2-7; 13 positions match TRBD2. The CDR3 covers 18 residues. Germline V gene data show CDR1 as ENHRY and CDR2 as SYGVKD. V shed 6 bases, J shed 2 bases, and the junction held 13 bases outside the gene matches. CDR3 loop: CAISPGLAGMKPAYEQYF. The CDR3 DNA follows: TGTGCCATCAGCCCGGGACTAGCGGGAATGAAGCCCGCCTACGAGCAGTACTTC.

This clone has a handful of counts. This chain joins TRBV7-6 and TRBJ2-7; no definite D call. V lost 5 bases to trimming and J lost 0 bases, with 11 bases between them. Germline V gene sequence: CDR1 SGHVS, CDR2 FNYEAQ. CDR3 length equals 14 residues. CDR3 bases: TGTGCCAGCAGCCCCCATTGGAGCTCCTACGAGCAGTACTTC. Protein sequence: CASSPHWSSYEQYF.

In regard to this clone: The identical CDR3 is also encoded by other nucleotide sequences in the sample. The chain couples TRBV19 to TRBJ1-2, with D tentatively TRBD1 (6 bases). The CDR3 is 13 amino acids. In germline, CDR1 is LNHDA, CDR2 SQIVND (reference sequence). V was pared by 3 bases and J by 2 bases, with 7 bases between. The CDR3 DNA sequence: TGTGCCAGTAGTATTCAGGGGAACTATGGCTACACCTTC. It codes for CASSIQGNYGYTF.

This clone was found a few times. This chain links TRBV29-1 with TRBJ2-3; tentatively, D is TRBD1 (6 bases). With 7 bases removed from V and 2 bases from J, the gap between germline ends came to 13 bases. The CDR3 is 13 amino acids. CDR1 is SQVTM and CDR2 is ANQGSEA in the germline V gene. Written as DNA, the CDR3 is TGCAGCGCCCGGGACATTAACACAGATACGCAGTATTTT. Its translation: CSARDINTDTQYF.

This clone was counted between two and nine times. The rearrangement joins TRBV7-9 to TRBJ1-5, with 7 bases matching TRBD1. Germline assignment: CDR1 SEHNR and CDR2 FQNEAQ (reference sequence). The J segment lost 0 bases and the V segment lost 5 bases, leaving 4 bases of the junction unmatched. CDR3 size: 15 residues. DNA for the CDR3: TGTGCCAGCAGCCAAGGGGGCTATAGCAATCAGCCCCAGCATTTT. Protein sequence: CASSQGGYSNQPQHF.

In this sample, this clone turned up once. The same CDR3 is also encoded by other DNA sequences in this sample. The gene calls are TRBV7-9 and TRBJ1-2; D is perhaps TRBD1 (5 bases). Germline CDR1 SEHNR, CDR2 FQNEAQ (reference sequence). The CDR3 length is 13 residues. Deletions cut 3 bases from V and 8 bases from J, with 13 bases between. For the CDR3, the DNA is TGTGCCAGCAGCTTGGGGCAGGGAAACGGCTACACCTTC. Protein product: CASSLGQGNGYTF.

This chain joins TRBV30 and TRBJ1-2; 9 positions match TRBD1. V was pared by 5 bases and J by 8 bases, with 3 bases of the junction left unmatched. This CDR3 has 11 residues. Germline values: CDR1 GTSNPN, CDR2 SVGIG (reference sequence). As DNA, the CDR3 is TGTGCCTGGGGGGACAGGGCCGGCTACACCTTC. Its translation: CAWGDRAGYTF.